A selection of T cell receptor beta chains follows, all from one sample in a study of relationships among human T cell subsets. TCRdb called the multiplex PCR reads again in MiXCR, with one record for every CDR3 protein. The sample contains fewer than 3,500 distinct CDR3 sequences, roughly four fifths of which appear only once. Sequenced input: total T cells sorted from blood. The source is a man aged 40-49 years in good health. Each CDR3 is given with its conserved first and last residue. D genes are given only for firm matches. Clone size is stated in some rows and not others, as once, few, many or a class when expanded.

D: .; V: TRBV10-3; J: TRBJ1-5; size: .; CDR3: CAISWSREDNQPQHF; DNA: TGTGCCATCAGCTGGAGCAGGGAGGACAATCAGCCCCAGCATTTT
D: TRBD2; V: TRBV12-3/TRBV12-4; J: TRBJ2-1; size: .; CDR3: CASSSSGGLSSYNEQFF; DNA: TGTGCCAGCAGTTCTAGCGGGGGGCTGAGCTCCTACAATGAGCAGTTCTTC
D: .; V: TRBV12-3/TRBV12-4; J: TRBJ2-5; size: once; CDR3: CASSYTDVQETQYF; DNA: TGTGCCAGCAGTTACACTGACGTCCAAGAGACCCAGTACTTC
D: .; V: TRBV30; J: TRBJ2-3; size: .; CDR3: CAWSGTDTQYF; DNA: TGTGCCTGGAGTGGAACAGATACGCAGTATTTT
D: TRBD1; V: TRBV15; J: TRBJ2-3; size: .; CDR3: CATSVRTGDTQYF; DNA: TGTGCCACCAGCGTAAGGACAGGAGATACGCAGTATTTT
D: TRBD1; V: TRBV20-1; J: TRBJ1-2; size: .; CDR3: CSARDDGRTGAYGYTF; DNA: TGCAGTGCTAGAGACGATGGGAGGACAGGGGCCTATGGCTACACCTTC
D: TRBD2; V: TRBV7-2; J: TRBJ2-3; size: .; CDR3: CASSLRAGGPGDTQYF; DNA: TGTGCCAGCAGCTTAAGGGCGGGGGGGCCCGGAGATACGCAGTATTTT
D: TRBD2; V: TRBV7-9; J: TRBJ2-7; size: .; CDR3: CASSFPSGSYEQYF; DNA: TGTGCCAGCAGCTTCCCTAGCGGGAGCTACGAGCAGTACTTC
D: .; V: TRBV28; J: TRBJ2-2; size: few; CDR3: CASSLRIGELFF; DNA: TGTGCCAGCAGTTTAAGGATCGGGGAGCTGTTTTTT
D: TRBD1; V: TRBV5-1; J: TRBJ2-3; size: .; CDR3: CASSLVGTGSTDTQYF; DNA: TGCGCCAGCAGCTTGGTAGGGACAGGGAGCACAGATACGCAGTATTTT
D: TRBD2; V: TRBV19; J: TRBJ2-7; size: .; CDR3: CASTPSGDIYEQYF; DNA: TGTGCCAGTACCCCTAGCGGGGACATCTACGAGCAGTACTTC
D: .; V: TRBV28; J: TRBJ2-3; size: .; CDR3: CASSLLGEQISTDTQYF; DNA: TGTGCCAGCAGCCTCCTGGGAGAGCAGATAAGCACAGATACGCAGTATTTT
D: TRBD1; V: TRBV28; J: TRBJ1-1; size: .; CDR3: CASSPLQGTEAFF; DNA: TGTGCCAGCAGTCCCTTACAGGGGACTGAAGCTTTCTTT
D: .; V: TRBV28; J: TRBJ1-1; size: .; CDR3: CASSLTDMNTEAFF; DNA: TGTGCCAGCAGTTTGACAGACATGAACACTGAAGCTTTCTTT
D: TRBD2; V: TRBV7-9; J: TRBJ2-7; size: .; CDR3: CASSSRTSATYEQYF; DNA: TGTGCCAGCAGCTCAAGGACTAGCGCCACCTACGAGCAGTACTTC
D: .; V: TRBV28; J: TRBJ2-1; size: .; CDR3: CASSPPGQYKEQFF; DNA: TGTGCCAGCAGTCCCCCGGGGCAGTATAAGGAGCAGTTCTTC
D: .; V: TRBV21-1; J: TRBJ2-1; size: .; CDR3: CASSGRAWNEQFF; DNA: TGTGCCAGCAGCGGGAGGGCCTGGAATGAGCAGTTCTTC
D: .; V: TRBV28; J: TRBJ1-2; size: .; CDR3: CASSPQGLYGYTF; DNA: TGTGCCAGCAGTCCGCAGGGGCTCTATGGCTACACCTTC
D: .; V: TRBV21-1; J: TRBJ2-2; size: .; CDR3: CASSARGGGEAASNTGELFF; DNA: TGTGCCAGCAGCGCCCGGGGAGGTGGAGAGGCCGCCTCGAACACCGGGGAGCTGTTTTTT
D: TRBD2; V: TRBV12-3/TRBV12-4; J: TRBJ2-7; size: .; CDR3: CASSPRGLAGGNEQYF; DNA: TGTGCCAGCAGTCCAAGGGGACTAGCGGGAGGGAACGAGCAGTACTTC
D: .; V: TRBV2; J: TRBJ2-5; size: .; CDR3: CASSGGKEQGRETQYF; DNA: TGTGCCAGCAGTGGTGGCAAAGAACAGGGACGAGAGACCCAGTACTTC
D: .; V: TRBV13; J: TRBJ2-7; size: .; CDR3: CASTLGSENEQYF; DNA: TGTGCCAGCACCCTTGGATCAGAGAACGAGCAGTACTTC
D: TRBD2; V: TRBV5-1; J: TRBJ2-7; size: once; CDR3: CASSPRGLAGDEQYF; DNA: TGCGCCAGCAGCCCCCGTGGGCTAGCGGGAGACGAGCAGTACTTC
D: .; V: TRBV28; J: TRBJ1-1; size: .; CDR3: CASSFWGETEAFF; DNA: TGTGCCAGCAGTTTTTGGGGGGAAACTGAAGCTTTCTTT
D: TRBD2; V: TRBV13; J: TRBJ2-7; size: once; CDR3: CASSPRGAGGRNEQYF; DNA: TGTGCCAGCAGCCCTAGGGGAGCGGGAGGAAGAAACGAGCAGTACTTC
D: TRBD2; V: TRBV12-3/TRBV12-4; J: TRBJ2-7; size: .; CDR3: CASSSRGAFLGGRAGEQYF; DNA: TGTGCCAGCAGCTCTAGGGGCGCGTTTCTCGGAGGGAGGGCCGGCGAGCAGTACTTC
D: TRBD2; V: TRBV30; J: TRBJ2-3; size: .; CDR3: CAWSVTIAGIHTDTQYF; DNA: TGTGCCTGGAGTGTCACCATAGCGGGGATTCACACAGATACGCAGTATTTT
D: TRBD2; V: TRBV19; J: TRBJ2-3; size: .; CDR3: CASTVTSGEFDTQYF; DNA: TGTGCCAGTACCGTGACTAGCGGGGAGTTCGATACGCAGTATTTT
D: TRBD2; V: TRBV11-2; J: TRBJ2-6; size: .; CDR3: CASSWTRAGANVLTF; DNA: TGTGCCAGCAGCTGGACTAGGGCTGGGGCCAACGTCCTGACTTTC
D: TRBD1; V: TRBV12-3/TRBV12-4; J: TRBJ2-1; size: .; CDR3: CASSTGTGGYNEQFF; DNA: TGTGCCAGCAGTACCGGGACAGGGGGCTACAATGAGCAGTTCTTC
D: .; V: TRBV4-3; J: TRBJ2-5; size: .; CDR3: CASSQDDESRAETQYF; DNA: TGCGCCAGCAGCCAAGACGACGAAAGTAGGGCGGAGACCCAGTACTTC
D: .; V: TRBV11-2; J: TRBJ2-3; size: .; CDR3: CASSSWLGGDTQYF; DNA: TGTGCCAGCAGCTCGTGGTTGGGCGGGGATACGCAGTATTTT
D: .; V: TRBV7-8; J: TRBJ1-5; size: .; CDR3: CASSLDRVTINQPQHF; DNA: TGTGCCAGCAGCTTGGACCGGGTTACAATCAATCAGCCCCAGCATTTT
D: TRBD2; V: TRBV11-2; J: TRBJ2-1; size: .; CDR3: CASSLETGGNEQFF; DNA: TGTGCCAGCAGCTTAGAGACGGGGGGCAATGAGCAGTTCTTC
D: .; V: TRBV10-3; J: TRBJ1-1; size: few; CDR3: CAIRPEGDTEAFF; DNA: TGTGCCATCAGACCTGAAGGGGACACTGAAGCTTTCTTT
D: TRBD1; V: TRBV4-2; J: TRBJ1-5; size: once; CDR3: CASSPDRQGRQPQHF; DNA: TGTGCCAGCAGTCCGGACCGACAGGGACGGCAGCCCCAGCATTTT
D: .; V: TRBV28; J: TRBJ2-1; size: few; CDR3: CASSFGRSRDEQFF; DNA: TGTGCCAGCAGTTTCGGTCGTTCTCGGGATGAGCAGTTCTTC
D: TRBD2; V: TRBV5-1; J: TRBJ2-1; size: .; CDR3: CASSLGLAGYNEQFF; DNA: TGCGCCAGCAGCCTGGGACTAGCGGGATACAATGAGCAGTTCTTC
D: .; V: TRBV20-1; J: TRBJ1-1; size: .; CDR3: CSAPDIHTEAFF; DNA: TGCAGTGCTCCTGATATCCACACTGAAGCTTTCTTT
D: .; V: TRBV29-1; J: TRBJ2-3; size: .; CDR3: CSGKLDTQYF; DNA: TGCAGCGGAAAACTGGATACGCAGTATTTT